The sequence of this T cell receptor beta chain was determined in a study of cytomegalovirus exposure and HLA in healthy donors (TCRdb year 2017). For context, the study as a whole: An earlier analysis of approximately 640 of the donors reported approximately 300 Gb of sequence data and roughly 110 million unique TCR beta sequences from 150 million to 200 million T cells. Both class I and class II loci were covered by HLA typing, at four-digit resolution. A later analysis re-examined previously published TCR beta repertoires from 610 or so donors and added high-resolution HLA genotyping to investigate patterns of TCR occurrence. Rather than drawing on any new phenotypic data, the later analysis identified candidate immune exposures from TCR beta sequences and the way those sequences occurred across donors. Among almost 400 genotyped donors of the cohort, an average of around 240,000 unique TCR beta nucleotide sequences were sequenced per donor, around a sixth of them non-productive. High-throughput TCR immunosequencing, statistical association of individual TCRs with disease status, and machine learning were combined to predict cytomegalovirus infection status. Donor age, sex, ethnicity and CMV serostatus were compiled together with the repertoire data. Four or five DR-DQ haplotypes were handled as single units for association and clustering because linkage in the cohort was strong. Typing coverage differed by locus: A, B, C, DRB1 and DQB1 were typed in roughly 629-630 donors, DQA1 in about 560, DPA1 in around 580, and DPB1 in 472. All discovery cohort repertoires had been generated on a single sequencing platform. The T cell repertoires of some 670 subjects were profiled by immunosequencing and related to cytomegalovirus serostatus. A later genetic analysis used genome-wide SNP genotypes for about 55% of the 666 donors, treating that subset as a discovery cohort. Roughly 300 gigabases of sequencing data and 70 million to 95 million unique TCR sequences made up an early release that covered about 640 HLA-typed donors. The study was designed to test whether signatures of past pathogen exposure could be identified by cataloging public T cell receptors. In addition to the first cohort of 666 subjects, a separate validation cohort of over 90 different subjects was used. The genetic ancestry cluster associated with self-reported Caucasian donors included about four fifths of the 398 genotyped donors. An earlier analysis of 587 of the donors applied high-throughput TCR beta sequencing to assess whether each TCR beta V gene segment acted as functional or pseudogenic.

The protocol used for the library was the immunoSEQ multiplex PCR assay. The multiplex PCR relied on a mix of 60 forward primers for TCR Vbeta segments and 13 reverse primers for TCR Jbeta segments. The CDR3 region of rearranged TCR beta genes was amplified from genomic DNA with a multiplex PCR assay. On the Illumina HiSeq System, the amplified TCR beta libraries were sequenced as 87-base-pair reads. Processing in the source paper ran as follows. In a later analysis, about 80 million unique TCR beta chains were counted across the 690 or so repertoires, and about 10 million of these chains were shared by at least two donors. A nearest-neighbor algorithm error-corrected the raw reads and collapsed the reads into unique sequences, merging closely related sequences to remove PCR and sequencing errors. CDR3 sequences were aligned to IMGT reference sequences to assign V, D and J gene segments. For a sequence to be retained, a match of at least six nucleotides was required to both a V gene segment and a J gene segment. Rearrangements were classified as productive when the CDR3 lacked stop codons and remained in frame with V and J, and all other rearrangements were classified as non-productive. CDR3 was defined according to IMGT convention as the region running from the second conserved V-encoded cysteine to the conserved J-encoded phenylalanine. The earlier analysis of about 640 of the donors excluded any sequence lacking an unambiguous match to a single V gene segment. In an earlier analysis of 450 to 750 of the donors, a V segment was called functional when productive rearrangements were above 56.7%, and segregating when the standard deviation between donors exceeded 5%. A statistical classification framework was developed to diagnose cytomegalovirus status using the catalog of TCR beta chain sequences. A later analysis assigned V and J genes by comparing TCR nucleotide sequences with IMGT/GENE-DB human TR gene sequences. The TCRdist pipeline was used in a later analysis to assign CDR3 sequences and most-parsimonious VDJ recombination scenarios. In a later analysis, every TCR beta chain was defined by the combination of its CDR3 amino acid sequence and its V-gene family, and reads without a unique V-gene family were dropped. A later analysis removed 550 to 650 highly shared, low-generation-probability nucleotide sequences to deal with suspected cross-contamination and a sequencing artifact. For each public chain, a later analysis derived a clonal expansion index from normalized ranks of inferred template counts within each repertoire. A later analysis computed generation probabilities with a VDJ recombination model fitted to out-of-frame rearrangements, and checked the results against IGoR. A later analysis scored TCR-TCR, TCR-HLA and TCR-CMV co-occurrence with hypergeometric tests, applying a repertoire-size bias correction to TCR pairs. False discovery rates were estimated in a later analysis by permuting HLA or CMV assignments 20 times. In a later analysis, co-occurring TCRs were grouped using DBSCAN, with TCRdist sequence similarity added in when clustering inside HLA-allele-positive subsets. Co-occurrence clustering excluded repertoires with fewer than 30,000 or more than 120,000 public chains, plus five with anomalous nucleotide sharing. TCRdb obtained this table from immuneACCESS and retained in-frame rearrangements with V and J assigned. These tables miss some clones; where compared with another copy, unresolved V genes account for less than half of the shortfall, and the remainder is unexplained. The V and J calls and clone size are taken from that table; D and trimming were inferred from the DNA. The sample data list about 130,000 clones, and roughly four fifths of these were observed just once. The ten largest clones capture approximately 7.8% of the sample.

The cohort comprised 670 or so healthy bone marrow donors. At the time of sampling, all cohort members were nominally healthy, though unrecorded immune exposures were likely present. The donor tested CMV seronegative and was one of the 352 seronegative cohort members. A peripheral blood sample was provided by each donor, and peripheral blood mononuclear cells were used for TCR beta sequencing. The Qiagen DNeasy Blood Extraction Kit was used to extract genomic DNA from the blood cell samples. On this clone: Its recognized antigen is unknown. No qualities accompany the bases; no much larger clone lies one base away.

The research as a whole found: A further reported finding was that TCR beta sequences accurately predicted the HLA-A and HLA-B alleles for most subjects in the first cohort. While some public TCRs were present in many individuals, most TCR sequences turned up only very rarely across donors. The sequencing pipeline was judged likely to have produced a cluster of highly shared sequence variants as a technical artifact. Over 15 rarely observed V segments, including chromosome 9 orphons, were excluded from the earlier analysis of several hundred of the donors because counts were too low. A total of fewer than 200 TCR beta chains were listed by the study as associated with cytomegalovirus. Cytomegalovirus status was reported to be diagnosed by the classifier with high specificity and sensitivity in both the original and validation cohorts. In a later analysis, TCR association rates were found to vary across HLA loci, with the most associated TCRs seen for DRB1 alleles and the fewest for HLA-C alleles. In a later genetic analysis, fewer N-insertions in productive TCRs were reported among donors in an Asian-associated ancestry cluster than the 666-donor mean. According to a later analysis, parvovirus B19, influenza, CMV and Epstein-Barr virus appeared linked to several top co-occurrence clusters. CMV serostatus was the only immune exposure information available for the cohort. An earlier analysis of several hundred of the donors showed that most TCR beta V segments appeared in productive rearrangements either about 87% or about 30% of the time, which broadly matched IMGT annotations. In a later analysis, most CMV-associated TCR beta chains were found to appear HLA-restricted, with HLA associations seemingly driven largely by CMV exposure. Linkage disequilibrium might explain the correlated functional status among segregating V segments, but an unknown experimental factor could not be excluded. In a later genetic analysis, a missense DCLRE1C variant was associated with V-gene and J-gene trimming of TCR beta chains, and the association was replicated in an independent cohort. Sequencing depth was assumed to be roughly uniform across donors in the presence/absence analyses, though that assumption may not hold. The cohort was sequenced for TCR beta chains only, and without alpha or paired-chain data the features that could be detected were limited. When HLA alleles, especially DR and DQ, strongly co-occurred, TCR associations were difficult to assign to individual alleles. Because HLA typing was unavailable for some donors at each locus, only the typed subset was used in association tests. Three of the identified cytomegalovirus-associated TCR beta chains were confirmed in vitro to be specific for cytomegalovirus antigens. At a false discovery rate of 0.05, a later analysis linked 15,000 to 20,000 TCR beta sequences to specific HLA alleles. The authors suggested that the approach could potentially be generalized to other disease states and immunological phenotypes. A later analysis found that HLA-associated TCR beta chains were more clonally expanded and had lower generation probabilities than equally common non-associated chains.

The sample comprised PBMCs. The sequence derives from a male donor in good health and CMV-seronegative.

The DNA is TGTGCCAGCAGCCTTCCGGACAGGGTCAATCAGCCCCAGCATTTT. Its protein product is CASSLPDRVNQPQHF. The rearrangement combines TRBV4-2 with TRBJ1-5; 8 middle bases align to TRBD1. From the germline V gene, CDR1 is LGHNA and CDR2 is YNFKEQ. V trim: 4 bases; J trim: 3 bases; unmatched bases: 5. From the cysteine through the phenylalanine, the CDR3 covers 15 amino acids. CDR3 DNA only is kept here, 45 bases in frame from base 1.